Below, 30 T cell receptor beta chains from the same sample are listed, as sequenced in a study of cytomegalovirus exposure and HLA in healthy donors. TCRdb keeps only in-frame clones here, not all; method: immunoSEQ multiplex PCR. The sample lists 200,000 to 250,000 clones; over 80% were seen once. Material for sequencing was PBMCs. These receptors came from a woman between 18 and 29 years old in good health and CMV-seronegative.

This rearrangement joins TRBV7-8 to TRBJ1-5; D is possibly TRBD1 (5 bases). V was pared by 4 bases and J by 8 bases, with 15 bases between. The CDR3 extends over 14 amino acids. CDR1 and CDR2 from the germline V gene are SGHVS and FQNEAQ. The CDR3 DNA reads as TGTGCCAGCAGCTCGACGGTAGGGGTTAAGCCCCAGCATTTT. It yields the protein CASSSTVGVKPQHF.

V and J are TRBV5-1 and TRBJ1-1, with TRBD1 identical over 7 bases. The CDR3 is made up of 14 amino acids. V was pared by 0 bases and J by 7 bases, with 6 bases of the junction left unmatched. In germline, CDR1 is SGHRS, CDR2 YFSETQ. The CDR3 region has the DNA TGCGCCAGCAGCTTGGACACAGGGGAAGTTGAAGCTTTCTTT. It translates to CASSLDTGEVEAFF. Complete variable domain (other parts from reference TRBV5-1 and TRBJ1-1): KAGVTQTPRYLIKTRGQQVTLSCSPISGHRSVSWYQQTPGQGLQFLFEYFSETQRNKGNFPGRFSGRQFSNSRSEMNVSTLELGDSALYLCASSLDTGEVEAFFGQGTRLTVV.

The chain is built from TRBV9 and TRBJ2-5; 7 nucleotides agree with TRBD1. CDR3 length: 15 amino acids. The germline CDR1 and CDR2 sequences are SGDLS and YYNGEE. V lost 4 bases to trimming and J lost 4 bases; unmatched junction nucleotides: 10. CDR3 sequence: CASSTQTGSGETQYF. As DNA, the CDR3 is TGTGCCAGCAGCACCCAGACAGGGTCGGGAGAGACCCAGTACTTC.

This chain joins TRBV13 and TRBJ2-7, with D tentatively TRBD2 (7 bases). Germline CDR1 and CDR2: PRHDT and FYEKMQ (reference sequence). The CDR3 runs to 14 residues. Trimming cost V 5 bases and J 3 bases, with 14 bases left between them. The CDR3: CASSGRGVDYEQYF. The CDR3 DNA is TGTGCCAGCAGCGGGAGGGGGGTTGACTACGAGCAGTACTTC.

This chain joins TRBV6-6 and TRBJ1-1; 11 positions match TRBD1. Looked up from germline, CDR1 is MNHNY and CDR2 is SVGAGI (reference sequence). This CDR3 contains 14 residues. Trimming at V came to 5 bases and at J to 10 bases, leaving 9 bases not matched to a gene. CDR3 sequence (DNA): TGTGCCAGCAGTGCCCCGTGGGACAGGGGGACAGCTTTCTTT. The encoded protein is CASSAPWDRGTAFF.

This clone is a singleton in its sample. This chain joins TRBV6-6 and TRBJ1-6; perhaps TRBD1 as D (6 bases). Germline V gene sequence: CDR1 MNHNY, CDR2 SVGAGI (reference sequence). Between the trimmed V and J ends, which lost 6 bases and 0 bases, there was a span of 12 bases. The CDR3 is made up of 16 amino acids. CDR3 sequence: CASRKTGSSYNSPLHF. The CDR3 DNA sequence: TGTGCCAGCAGGAAGACAGGCAGCTCCTATAATTCACCCCTCCACTTT.

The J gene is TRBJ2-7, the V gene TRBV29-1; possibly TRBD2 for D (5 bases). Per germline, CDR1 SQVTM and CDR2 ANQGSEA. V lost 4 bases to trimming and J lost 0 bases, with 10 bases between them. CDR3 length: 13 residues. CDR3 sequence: CSVVRATSYEQYF. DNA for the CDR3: TGCAGCGTTGTGCGGGCAACCTCCTACGAGCAGTACTTC.

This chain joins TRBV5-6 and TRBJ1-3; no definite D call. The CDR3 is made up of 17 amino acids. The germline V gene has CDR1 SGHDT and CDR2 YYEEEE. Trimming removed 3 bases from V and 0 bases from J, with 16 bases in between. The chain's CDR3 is CASSSTKVDYSGNTIYF. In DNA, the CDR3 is TGTGCCAGCAGCTCCACGAAGGTGGACTACTCTGGAAACACCATATATTTT.

Written as DNA, the CDR3 is TGTGCCAGTAGTCTCGGCCCTCTAGCGCCACAAGAGACCCAGTACTTC. Amino acid sequence: CASSLGPLAPQETQYF. V is TRBV19 and J is TRBJ2-5, with D possibly being TRBD2 (6 bases). CDR3 length: 16 residues. The V gene's germline CDR1 is LNHDA and CDR2 SQIVND (reference sequence). V was pared by 5 bases and J by 2 bases, with 18 bases between.

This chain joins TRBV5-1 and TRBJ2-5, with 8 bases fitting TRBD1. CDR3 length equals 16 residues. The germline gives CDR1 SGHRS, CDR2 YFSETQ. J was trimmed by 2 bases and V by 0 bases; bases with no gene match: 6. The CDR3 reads CASSLAAGGYQETQYF. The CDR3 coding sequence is TGCGCCAGCAGCTTGGCGGCAGGGGGCTATCAAGAGACCCAGTACTTC.

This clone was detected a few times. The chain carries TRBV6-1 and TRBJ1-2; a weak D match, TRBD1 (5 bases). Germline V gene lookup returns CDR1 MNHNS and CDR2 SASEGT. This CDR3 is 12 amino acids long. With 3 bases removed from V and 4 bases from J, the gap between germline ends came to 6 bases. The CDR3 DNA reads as TGTGCCAGCAGTGAGGGGCTCTATGGCTACACCTTC. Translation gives CASSEGLYGYTF.

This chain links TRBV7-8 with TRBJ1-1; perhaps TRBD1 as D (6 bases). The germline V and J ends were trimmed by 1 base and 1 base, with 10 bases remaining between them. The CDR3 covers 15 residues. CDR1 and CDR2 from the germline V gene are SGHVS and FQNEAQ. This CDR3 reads CASSLGRGGNTEAFF. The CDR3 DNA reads TGTGCCAGCAGCTTAGGGAGGGGGGGGAACACTGAAGCTTTCTTT.

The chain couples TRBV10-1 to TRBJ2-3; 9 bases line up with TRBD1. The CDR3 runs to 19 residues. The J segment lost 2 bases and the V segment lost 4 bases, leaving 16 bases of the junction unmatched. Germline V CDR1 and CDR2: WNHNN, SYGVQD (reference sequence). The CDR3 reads CASSGQLKQGAHPTDTQYF. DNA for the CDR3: TGCGCCAGCAGTGGACAACTAAAACAGGGGGCACACCCCACAGATACGCAGTATTTT.

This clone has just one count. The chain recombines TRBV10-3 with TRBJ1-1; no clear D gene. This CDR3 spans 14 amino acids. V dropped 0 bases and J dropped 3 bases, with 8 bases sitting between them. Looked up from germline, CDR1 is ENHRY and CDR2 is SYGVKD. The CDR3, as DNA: TGTGCCATCAGTGAGTCGACGGAGTACACTGAAGCTTTCTTT. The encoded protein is CAISESTEYTEAFF.

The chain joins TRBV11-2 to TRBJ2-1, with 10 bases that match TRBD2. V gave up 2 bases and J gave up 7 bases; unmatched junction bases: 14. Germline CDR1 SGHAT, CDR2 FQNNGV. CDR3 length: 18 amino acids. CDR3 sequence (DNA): TGTGCCAGCAGCTTACCAGTCTCCTCTAGCGGGAGTCCTAATGAGCAGTTCTTC. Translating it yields CASSLPVSSSGSPNEQFF.

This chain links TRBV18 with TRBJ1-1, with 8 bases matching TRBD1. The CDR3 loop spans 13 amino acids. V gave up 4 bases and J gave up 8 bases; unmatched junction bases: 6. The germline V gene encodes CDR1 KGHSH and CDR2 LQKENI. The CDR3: CASSRKTGAEAFF. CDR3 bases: TGTGCCAGCTCACGAAAGACAGGGGCCGAAGCTTTCTTT.

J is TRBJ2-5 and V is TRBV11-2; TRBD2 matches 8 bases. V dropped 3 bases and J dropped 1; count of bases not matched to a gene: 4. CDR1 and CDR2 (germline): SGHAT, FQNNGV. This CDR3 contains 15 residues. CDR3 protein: CASSFPSGPQETQYF. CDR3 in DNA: TGTGCCAGCAGCTTCCCTAGCGGGCCCCAAGAGACCCAGTACTTC.

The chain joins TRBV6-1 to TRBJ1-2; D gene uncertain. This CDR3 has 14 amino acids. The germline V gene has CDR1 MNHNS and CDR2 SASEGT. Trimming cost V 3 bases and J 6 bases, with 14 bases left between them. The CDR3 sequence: CASSESGRTHGYTF. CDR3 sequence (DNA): TGTGCCAGCAGTGAGTCCGGGAGAACCCATGGCTACACCTTC.

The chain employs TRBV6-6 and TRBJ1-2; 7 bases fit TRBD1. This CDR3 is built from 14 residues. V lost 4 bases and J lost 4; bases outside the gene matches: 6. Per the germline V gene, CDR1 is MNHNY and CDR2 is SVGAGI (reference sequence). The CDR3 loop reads CASSFRTGGYGYTF. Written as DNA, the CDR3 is TGTGCCAGCAGTTTCCGGACAGGCGGCTATGGCTACACCTTC.

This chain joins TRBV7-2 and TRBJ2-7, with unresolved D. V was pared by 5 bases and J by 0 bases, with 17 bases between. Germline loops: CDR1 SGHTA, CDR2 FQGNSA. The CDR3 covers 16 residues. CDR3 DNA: TGTGCCAGCAGCCAGTCTCCCGCTCGCCTCTCCTACGAGCAGTACTTC. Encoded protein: CASSQSPARLSYEQYF.

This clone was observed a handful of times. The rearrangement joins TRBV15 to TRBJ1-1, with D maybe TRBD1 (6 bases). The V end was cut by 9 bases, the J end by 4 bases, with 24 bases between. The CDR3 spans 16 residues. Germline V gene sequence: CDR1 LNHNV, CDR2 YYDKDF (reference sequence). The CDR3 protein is CATIQGRGLKGTEAFF. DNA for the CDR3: TGTGCCACAATACAGGGTCGTGGTTTAAAGGGCACTGAAGCTTTCTTT.

CDR3 bases: TGTGCCAGGGGGGGGGCGGATAATGAAAAACTGTTTTTT. Its translation is CARGGADNEKLFF. The V gene is TRBV6-1, the J gene TRBJ1-4; D possibly corresponds to TRBD1 (6 bases). Germline CDR1 reads MNHNS; CDR2 reads SASEGT. CDR3 size: 13 residues. The V gene lost 9 bases and the J gene lost 4 bases, with 12 bases spanning the gap.

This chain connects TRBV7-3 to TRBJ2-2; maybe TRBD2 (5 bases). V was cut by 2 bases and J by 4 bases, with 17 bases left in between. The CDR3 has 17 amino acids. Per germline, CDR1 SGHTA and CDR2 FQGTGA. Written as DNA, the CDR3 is TGTGCCAGCAGCTTAGAGGTGGCTAGCAGTCGCACCGGGGAGCTGTTTTTT. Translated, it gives CASSLEVASSRTGELFF.

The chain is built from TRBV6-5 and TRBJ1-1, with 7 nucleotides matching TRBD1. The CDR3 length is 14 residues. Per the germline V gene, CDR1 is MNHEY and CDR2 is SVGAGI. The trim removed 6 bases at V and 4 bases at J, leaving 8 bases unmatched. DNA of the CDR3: TGTGCCAGCAGCCGTGGACAGGCGTTCACTGAAGCTTTCTTT. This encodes CASSRGQAFTEAFF.

The CDR3 DNA sequence: TGTGCCAGCAGCTGGGGTCAGGGGGTCGGAAAACTGTTTTTT. It translates to CASSWGQGVGKLFF. This chain joins TRBV5-6 and TRBJ1-4; TRBD1 matches at 7 bases. Trimming took 3 bases from V and 10 from J; bases not matched to a gene: 9. Germline lookup yields CDR1 SGHDT and CDR2 YYEEEE. The CDR3 extends over 14 amino acids.

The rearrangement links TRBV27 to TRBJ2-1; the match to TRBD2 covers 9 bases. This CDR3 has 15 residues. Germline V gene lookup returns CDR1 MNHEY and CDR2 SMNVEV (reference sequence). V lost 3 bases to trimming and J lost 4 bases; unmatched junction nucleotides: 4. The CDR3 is CASSLASGMYNEQFF. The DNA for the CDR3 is TGTGCCAGCAGTTTGGCTAGCGGGATGTACAATGAGCAGTTCTTC.

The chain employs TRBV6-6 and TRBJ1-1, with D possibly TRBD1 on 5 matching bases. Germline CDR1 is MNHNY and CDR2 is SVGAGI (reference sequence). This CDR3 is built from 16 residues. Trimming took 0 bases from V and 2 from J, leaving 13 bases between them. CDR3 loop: CASSYSIAGLNTEAFF. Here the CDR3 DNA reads TGTGCCAGCAGTTACTCGATAGCAGGGCTAAACACTGAAGCTTTCTTT.

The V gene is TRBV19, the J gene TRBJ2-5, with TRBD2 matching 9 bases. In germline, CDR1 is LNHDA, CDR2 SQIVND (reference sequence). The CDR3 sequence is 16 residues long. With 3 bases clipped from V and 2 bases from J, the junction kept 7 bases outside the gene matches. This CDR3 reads CASSILTSGVQETQYF. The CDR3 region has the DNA TGTGCCAGTAGTATCCTGACTAGCGGAGTACAAGAGACCCAGTACTTC.

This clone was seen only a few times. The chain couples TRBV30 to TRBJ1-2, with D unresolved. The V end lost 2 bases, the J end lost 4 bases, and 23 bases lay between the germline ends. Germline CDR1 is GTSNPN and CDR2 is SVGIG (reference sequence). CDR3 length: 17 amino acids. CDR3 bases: TGTGCCTGGAGTCCCCCTAGTGGATTACTAGTCCCCTATGGCTACACCTTC. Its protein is CAWSPPSGLLVPYGYTF. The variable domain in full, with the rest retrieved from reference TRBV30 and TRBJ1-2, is SQTIHQWPATLVQPVGSPLSLECTVEGTSNPNLYWYRQAAGRGLQLLFYSVGIGQISSEVPQNLSASRPQDRQFILSSKKLLLSDSGFYLCAWSPPSGLLVPYGYTFGSGTRLTVV.

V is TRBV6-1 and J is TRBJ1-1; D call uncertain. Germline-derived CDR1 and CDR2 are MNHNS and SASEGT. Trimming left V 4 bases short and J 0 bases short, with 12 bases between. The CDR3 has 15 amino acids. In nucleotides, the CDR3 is TGTGCCAGCAGTGTGGGCATAATGATGAACACTGAAGCTTTCTTT. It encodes CASSVGIMMNTEAFF.